This T cell receptor (beta chain) was documented in a study of cytomegalovirus exposure and HLA in healthy donors. Study results and caveats: The listing of fewer than 200 TCR beta chains classed them as cytomegalovirus-associated. Analyses of presence/absence relied on an assumption of roughly uniform sequencing depth across donors. Previously analyzed data showed that most TCR beta V segments were productive at a frequency of about 90% or about 30%.

The table lists this clone with a few counts. Its antigen is unidentified. The CDR3 runs to 14 residues. The V gene's germline CDR1 is LNHDA and CDR2 SQIVND (reference sequence). In the PCR, 60 Vbeta and 13 Jbeta primers were used. Sequenced by immunoSEQ multiplex PCR; TCRdb stores in-frame clones only, minus some. The data show more than 85,000 clones, with 76% seen just once and about an eighth held by the top ten. The receptor comes from a man aged 25 to 40 in good health and CMV-seropositive. The sequenced sample was PBMCs. The rearrangement joins TRBV19 to TRBJ2-5; possible D gene TRBD1, 5 bases. With the DNA end fitting TRBJ2-7 better, the J assignment may be wrong. The CDR3 bases are TGTGCCAGTAGTCCCCTGACAGACACTTACGAGCAGTACTTC. It codes for CASSPLTDTYEQYF.